The clone carrying this T cell receptor (beta chain) appeared a few times. As yet, its antigen is unknown. TCRdb passed the 5' RACE reads through MiXCR, listing each CDR3 protein once. Of 55,000 to 65,000 distinct CDR3 sequences detected, 9.5% appear once; the ten largest clones hold more than 1%. This sample stems from a study of T-cell memory formation after mild COVID-19. Regarding the study as a whole: Later expanders leaned CD4+, whereas day 15 to 85 contracting clones were balanced CD4/CD8.

This clonotype originated in a man younger than 30 who had mild COVID-19 (a few samples of this study predate the infection). Cell type and time point are not known. The sample consisted of PBMCs or a T cell subset sorted from them (not recorded which).

In DNA, the CDR3 is TGTGCCAGCAGCCCCAAGGTTCGGGAGCGAAATGAGCAGTTCTTC. Translated: CASSPKVRERNEQFF. This chain links TRBV7-9 with TRBJ2-1; perhaps TRBD2 as D (6 bases). The germline V gene encodes CDR1 SEHNR and CDR2 FQNEAQ (reference sequence). With 5 bases removed from V and 7 bases from J, the gap between germline ends came to 18 bases. The CDR3 length is 15 residues.